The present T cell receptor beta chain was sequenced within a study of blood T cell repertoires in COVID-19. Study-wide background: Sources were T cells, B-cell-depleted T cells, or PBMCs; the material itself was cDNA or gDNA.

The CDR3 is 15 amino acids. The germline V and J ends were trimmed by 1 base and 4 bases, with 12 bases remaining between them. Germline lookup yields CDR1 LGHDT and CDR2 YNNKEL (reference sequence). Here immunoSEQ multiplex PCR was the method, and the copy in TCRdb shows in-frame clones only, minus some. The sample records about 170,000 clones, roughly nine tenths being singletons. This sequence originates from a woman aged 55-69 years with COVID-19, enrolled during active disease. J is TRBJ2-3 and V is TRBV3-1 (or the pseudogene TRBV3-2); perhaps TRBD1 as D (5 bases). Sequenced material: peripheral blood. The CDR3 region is CASSQGGSNADTQYF. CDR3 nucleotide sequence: TGTGCCAGCAGCCAAGGGGGCTCTAATGCAGATACGCAGTATTTT.